This T cell receptor beta chain was sequenced in a study of cytomegalovirus exposure and HLA in healthy donors. Study results and caveats: In the roughly 120 validation repertoires, a later analysis found that first-cohort TCR clusters tended to co-occur.

The data were produced by immunoSEQ multiplex PCR, yet TCRdb's version contains in-frame clones alone and is incomplete. The table shows approximately 240,000 clones, with 90% to 95% occurring only once. Worth noting for this clone: As yet, its antigen is unknown.

Trimming took 5 bases from V and 7 from J, leaving 9 bases between them. This CDR3 contains 12 residues. Germline V lookup: CDR1 MNHNY, CDR2 SVGAGI (reference sequence). The source material was PBMCs. The TCR originated in a young woman in good health and CMV-seronegative. V usage is TRBV6-6 and J usage is TRBJ2-1; weak D call: TRBD1 (6 bases). This chain's CDR3 is CASSQTGNEQFF. The CDR3 nucleotides are TGTGCCAGCAGTCAGACAGGTAATGAGCAGTTCTTC.